What follows are 15 T cell receptor beta chains derived from one specimen sequenced in a study of blood T cells in healthy people across ages. With a J-beta primer mix and a sample-barcoded 5' primer, a second PCR ran 7 to 11 cycles. TCRdb reprocessed the 5' RACE reads with MiXCR, giving one entry per CDR3 protein. The profile shows 870,000 or so distinct CDR3 sequences, 29% of them singletons. The sequenced sample was blood. All receptors come from an elderly woman in good health.

The chain carries TRBV7-2 and TRBJ2-7, with D maybe TRBD2 (6 bases). The CDR3 length is 16 residues. Germline CDR1 SGHTA, CDR2 FQGNSA. The germline V and J ends were trimmed by 5 bases and 1 base, with 18 bases remaining between them. The CDR3 is CASSPGIAGGSYEQYF. CDR3 DNA: TGTGCCAGCAGCCCGGGAATCGCCGGGGGATCCTACGAGCAGTACTTC.

Concerning this clonotype itself: One base away lies a much larger clone, so this may be a sequencing read error. CDR3 amino acids: CATSPGQGQPQHF. As DNA, the CDR3 is TGTGCCACCAGTCCAGGACAGGGACAGCCCCAGCATTTT. The V and J genes are TRBV10-3 and TRBJ1-5, with TRBD1 matching over 8 bases. The CDR3 runs 13 residues. The germline CDR1 and CDR2 sequences are ENHRY and SYGVKD.

Of note for this clonotype: Just one base apart from a much larger clone, this may be a read error. DNA of the CDR3: TGTGTCAGCAGCTTAAAAGGAGGTAATGAGCAGTTCTTC. This gives the protein CVSSLKGGNEQFF. The chain has TRBV7-9 and TRBJ2-1; D is possibly TRBD2 (5 bases). The CDR3 spans 13 residues. Germline V gene lookup returns CDR1 SEHNR and CDR2 FQNEAQ (reference sequence). Using reference TRBV7-9 and TRBJ2-1 for the parts outside the CDR3, the full variable domain is DTGVSQNPRHKITKRGQNVTFRCDPISEHNRLYWYRQTLGQGPEFLTYFQNEAQLEKSRLLSDRFSAERPKGSFSTLEIQRTEQGDSAMYLCVSSLKGGNEQFFGPGTRLTVL.

This clonotype was seen at least ten times. This rearrangement joins TRBV6-5 to TRBJ2-1; 7 bases are a match to TRBD2. Germline CDR1 is MNHEY and CDR2 is SVGAGI. There are 13 residues in the CDR3. V was clipped by 6 bases and J by 8 bases; unmatched bases: 7. The CDR3 DNA reads as TGTGCCAGCAGCCCTTCGACTAGCCATGAGCAGTTCTTC. It encodes CASSPSTSHEQFF.

Ten or more counts support this clonotype. The rearrangement joins TRBV7-2 to TRBJ1-1; TRBD1 agrees at 7 bases. Trimming removed 4 bases from V and 2 bases from J; junction bases left unmatched: 4. CDR1 is SGHTA, CDR2 FQGNSA, per germline. The CDR3 totals 14 residues. Written as DNA, the CDR3 is TGTGCCAGCAGCTCGACAGGGAAAAACACTGAAGCTTTCTTT. Protein sequence: CASSSTGKNTEAFF.

The chain is built from TRBV6-1 and TRBJ2-1; D unclear. The DNA end is a closer match to TRBJ2-7, so the J assignment may be wrong. Germline V lookup: CDR1 MNHNS, CDR2 SASEGT. This CDR3 has 12 residues. CDR3 nucleotides: TGTGCCAGCATCTCGAGCATGGGCGAGCAGTACTTC. Its translation: CASISSMGEQYF.

There are many counts of this clonotype. The chain has TRBV20-1 and TRBJ2-7, with a weak D call TRBD2 (5 bases). The CDR3 covers 16 residues. V lost 3 bases, J lost 2 bases, and 20 bases lay in between. Per the germline V gene, CDR1 is DFQATT and CDR2 is SNEGSKA (reference sequence). The CDR3 sequence is CSASGCAGQAPYEQYF. The CDR3 DNA is TGCAGTGCTAGTGGCTGTGCGGGCCAGGCTCCCTACGAGCAGTACTTC.

The V gene is TRBV20-1, the J gene TRBJ2-5, with 12 bases aligning to TRBD2. The tail of the sequence fits TRBJ2-7 better, so the J call may be wrong. CDR3 length: 16 amino acids. Germline CDR1 is DFQATT and CDR2 is SNEGSKA (reference sequence). The DNA of the CDR3 is TGCAGTGCTAGGCGCTCGACTAGCGGGAGTATAAACGAGCAGTACTTC. This encodes CSARRSTSGSINEQYF.

This clonotype was counted only a few times. A single base separates this from a much larger clone, so it may be a read error. The chain employs TRBV30 and TRBJ2-5; D remains unclear. V lost 3 bases and J 7 bases, leaving 15 bases between the germline ends. The CDR3 is 13 amino acids. Per germline, CDR1 GTSNPN and CDR2 SVGIG (reference sequence). CDR3 sequence: CAWRVPKPPTQYF. The CDR3 DNA follows: TGTGCCTGGAGGGTACCGAAGCCCCCGACCCAGTACTTC.

The table lists this clonotype with a count of one. A much larger clone lies a single base off, so this may be a read error. J is TRBJ2-6 and V is TRBV27, with D unresolved. The CDR3 runs 14 residues. Per germline, CDR1 MNHEY and CDR2 SMNVEV (reference sequence). CDR3 protein: CASSLFGGSNVLTF. CDR3 DNA: TGTGCCAGCAGTTTGTTCGGTGGGTCCAACGTCCTGACTTTC.

This clonotype was observed a few times. A single base separates this from a much larger clone, so it may be a read error. The rearrangement joins TRBV12-3 or TRBV12-4 to TRBJ2-3, with 9 bases lining up with TRBD2. This CDR3 spans 17 amino acids. The CDR3 is CASSFPRERGAKDAQYF. CDR3 bases: TGTGCCAGCAGTTTCCCCCGGGAGCGGGGGGCGAAAGATGCGCAGTATTTT.

This clonotype was seen a few times. The CDR3 region has the DNA TGCAGTGCGAAGGGACTAGCGGGGGGAAATGAGCAGTTCTTC. Its translation is CSAKGLAGGNEQFF. V is TRBV20-1 and J is TRBJ2-1; TRBD2 matches at 15 bases. The germline gives CDR1 DFQATT, CDR2 SNEGSKA (reference sequence). The CDR3 runs 14 residues. J lost 7 bases, V lost 6 bases, and 4 bases had no gene match.

This clonotype occurred many times. The CDR3 nucleotides are TGCGCCAGCAGCCAGGGGGGGGGGAACAATGAGCAGTTCTTC. Its protein product is CASSQGGGNNEQFF. The chain has TRBV5-1 and TRBJ2-1; tentatively, D is TRBD1 or TRBD2 (7 bases each). The germline V gene encodes CDR1 SGHRS and CDR2 YFSETQ. The V and J ends lost 4 bases and 5 bases respectively, with 13 bases between them. CDR3 length: 14 amino acids.

With regard to this clonotype: This could be a read error, since a much larger clone is one nucleotide away. The rearrangement uses TRBV7-9 and TRBJ2-1; 8 nucleotides match TRBD2. The CDR3 loop spans 15 amino acids. CDR1 is SEHNR, CDR2 FQNEAQ, per germline (reference sequence). CDR3 bases: TGTGCCAGCAGCTTTGCCGGACTAGCCTACAATGGGCAGTTCTTC. Translated, it gives CASSFAGLAYNGQFF. Based on the CDR3 plus reference TRBV7-9 and TRBJ2-1, the full variable domain is DTGVSQNPRHKITKRGQNVTFRCDPISEHNRLYWYRQTLGQGPEFLTYFQNEAQLEKSRLLSDRFSAERPKGSFSTLEIQRTEQGDSAMYLCASSFAGLAYNGQFFGPGTRLTVL.

This clonotype was observed many times. The V and J genes are TRBV12-5 and TRBJ2-5, with D perhaps assigned TRBD1 or TRBD2 (5 bases each). This CDR3 comprises 15 residues. V was cut by 6 bases and J by 2 bases, with 16 bases left in between. Germline V gene lookup returns CDR1 LGHNT and CDR2 FRNRAP. CDR3 sequence reads: CASGPGRHGQETQYF. DNA of the CDR3: TGTGCTAGTGGCCCGGGACGGCATGGACAAGAGACCCAGTACTTC. The full variable domain, completed using reference TRBV12-5 and TRBJ2-5, is DARVTQTPRHKVTEMGQEVTMRCQPILGHNTVFWYRQTMMQGLELLAYFRNRAPLDDSGMPKDRFSAEMPDATLATLKIQPSEPRDSAVYFCASGPGRHGQETQYFGPGTRLLVL.